The 18 T cell receptor beta chains in this list originate from one sample, sequenced in a study of monozygotic twins with cystic fibrosis. The method was immunoSEQ multiplex PCR; TCRdb's version includes in-frame clones alone and lacks a portion of them. There are under 25,000 clones in the sample; 97% occur only once, and 0.15% lies in the top ten. Specimen: blood. These receptors all stem from a girl aged 10 to 17 with cystic fibrosis.

The chain uses TRBV2 and TRBJ2-3; tentative D call: TRBD1 (6 bases). This CDR3 has 16 residues. CDR1 is SNHLY, CDR2 FYNNEI, per germline. Trimming pared 2 bases from V and 1 base from J, leaving 13 bases between. CDR3 sequence (DNA): TGTGCCAGCAGTGAAACAGGGATTAGTGGCACAGATACGCAGTATTTT. It specifies CASSETGISGTDTQYF. Looking up the rest from reference TRBV2 and TRBJ2-3 gives the full variable domain: EPEVTQTPSHQVTQMGQEVILRCVPISNHLYFYWYRQILGQKVEFLVSFYNNEISEKSEIFDDQFSVERPDGSNFTLKIRSTKLEDSAMYFCASSETGISGTDTQYFGPGTRLTVL.

The chain is built from TRBV4-3 and TRBJ2-7; TRBD1 might be the D (5 bases). CDR1 and CDR2 from the germline V gene are LGHNA and YSLEER. The CDR3 has 15 amino acids. The ends were cut back, 1 base at V and 3 bases at J, with 13 bases in the middle. CDR3 loop: CASSQAQTVIYEQYF. The CDR3 DNA is TGCGCCAGCAGCCAAGCCCAGACAGTAATCTACGAGCAGTACTTC.

This chain links TRBV7-8 with TRBJ1-2; 8 bases are a match to TRBD1. J lost 7 bases, V lost 4 bases, and 11 bases had no gene match. This CDR3 has 15 residues. Germline-derived CDR1 and CDR2 are SGHVS and FQNEAQ. The CDR3 nucleotides read TGTGCCAGCAGCTACAGTACGACAGGGGATTCTGGCTACACCTTC. Its translation: CASSYSTTGDSGYTF.

This clone was detected only once. The chain carries TRBV7-2 and TRBJ2-1; D unclear. CDR1 SGHTA and CDR2 FQGNSA come from the germline V gene. The V end was cut by 5 bases, the J end by 5 bases, with 13 bases between. The CDR3 runs to 14 residues. The CDR3 loop reads CASSPEALDNEQFF. CDR3 bases: TGTGCCAGCAGCCCCGAGGCGCTAGACAATGAGCAGTTCTTC.

The chain is built from TRBV5-4 and TRBJ1-1; no firm D call. There are 12 residues in the CDR3. Trimming took off 4 bases at V and 4 bases at J, with 8 bases between the two ends. CDR1 and CDR2 (germline): SGHNT, YYREEE (reference sequence). The CDR3 spells CASSRGSTEAFF. The DNA for the CDR3 is TGTGCCAGCAGCCGGGGAAGCACTGAAGCTTTCTTT.

V gene TRBV5-8 combines with J gene TRBJ1-3, with 11 bases identical to TRBD1. V lost 3 bases to trimming and J lost 7 bases; unmatched junction nucleotides: 0. The CDR3 covers 13 residues. Per the germline V gene, CDR1 is SGHTS and CDR2 is YDEGEE. CDR3 nucleotides: TGTGCCAGCAGCTGGGACAGGGGGAACACCATATATTTT. This translates into CASSWDRGNTIYF.

The chain is built from TRBV4-3 and TRBJ2-2; 9 positions match TRBD1. The V gene's germline CDR1 is LGHNA and CDR2 YSLEER. The CDR3 consists of 16 residues. With V trimmed by 0 bases and J by 5 bases, 4 bases remained unmatched. The CDR3 sequence is CASSQDLGTGTGELFF. The CDR3 region has the DNA TGCGCCAGCAGCCAAGATCTCGGGACAGGGACCGGGGAGCTGTTTTTT.

V is TRBV7-9 and J is TRBJ2-1, with 9 bases identical to TRBD1. V was pared by 5 bases and J by 10 bases, with 18 bases of the junction left unmatched. Germline assignment: CDR1 SEHNR and CDR2 FQNEAQ (reference sequence). The CDR3 runs to 17 residues. CDR3 amino acids: CASSNDLGGTGFGEQFF. In DNA form, the CDR3 reads TGTGCCAGCAGCAACGACTTAGGCGGGACAGGGTTTGGAGAGCAGTTCTTC.

This clone occurred once. The chain couples TRBV7-2 to TRBJ1-2; tentatively, D is TRBD1 (6 bases). Looked up from germline, CDR1 is SGHTA and CDR2 is FQGNSA. V gave up 7 bases and J gave up 3 bases, with 15 bases separating them. This CDR3 has 14 residues. Here the CDR3 DNA reads TGTGCCAGCAACGAGGGGGTTATGCACTATGGCTACACCTTC. It translates to CASNEGVMHYGYTF. The variable domain in full, with the rest retrieved from reference TRBV7-2 and TRBJ1-2, is GAGVSQSPSNKVTEKGKDVELRCDPISGHTALYWYRQSLGQGLEFLIYFQGNSAPDKSGLPSDRFSAERTGGSVSTLTIQRTQQEDSAVYLCASNEGVMHYGYTFGSGTRLTVV.

V usage is TRBV29-1 and J usage is TRBJ2-2; 8 bases map to TRBD1. There are 15 residues in the CDR3. V was clipped by 1 base and J by 4 bases; unmatched bases: 5. Germline CDR1 reads SQVTM; CDR2 reads ANQGSEA. This CDR3 reads CSVEVTGVGTGELFF. The DNA of the CDR3 is TGCAGCGTTGAAGTGACAGGGGTCGGCACCGGGGAGCTGTTTTTT.

CDR3: CASSVGARNEQFF. The CDR3 DNA follows: TGTGCCAGCAGCGTAGGGGCCAGGAATGAGCAGTTCTTC. V is TRBV9 and J is TRBJ2-1; D gene unclear. This CDR3 spans 13 amino acids. CDR1 is SGDLS, CDR2 YYNGEE, per germline. With 0 bases removed from V and 7 bases from J, the gap between germline ends came to 8 bases.

For the CDR3, the DNA is TGTGCCAGCAGCTTGACAGGGACCAACGTCCTGACTTTC. Its protein product is CASSLTGTNVLTF. The chain uses TRBV7-3 and TRBJ2-6; TRBD1 matches at 7 bases. After removal of 3 bases from V and 8 bases from J, the junction contained 1 base not matched to a gene. The CDR3 sequence is 13 residues long. CDR1 SGHTA and CDR2 FQGTGA come from the germline V gene.

This chain uses TRBV5-6 with TRBJ1-1, with D unclear. Trimming left V 0 bases short and J 1 base short, with 13 bases between. Germline-derived CDR1 and CDR2 are SGHDT and YYEEEE. The CDR3 runs to 16 residues. Written as DNA, the CDR3 is TGTGCCAGCAGCTTGGGGACCATCAAGGGGAACACTGAAGCTTTCTTT. Its protein product is CASSLGTIKGNTEAFF.

The table lists this clone with a count of one. J is TRBJ2-3 and V is TRBV25-1; TRBD2 aligns across 7 bases. This CDR3 has 14 residues. Germline V CDR1 and CDR2: MGHDK, SYGVNS. Germline trimming cut 4 bases from V and 6 bases from J; bases unmatched to any gene: 7. CDR3 amino acids: CASSAPGLSDTQYF. The CDR3 DNA is TGTGCCAGCAGTGCACCGGGACTATCGGATACGCAGTATTTT.

The chain uses TRBV10-1 and TRBJ2-3; D unclear. The CDR3 runs to 14 residues. Trimming took off 3 bases at V and 2 bases at J, with 9 bases between the two ends. Germline values: CDR1 WNHNN, CDR2 SYGVQD (reference sequence). CDR3 loop: CASSDSAVTDTQYF. CDR3 DNA sequence: TGCGCCAGCAGTGACTCGGCAGTCACAGATACGCAGTATTTT.

The chain links TRBV7-8 to TRBJ2-1; D is undetermined. The V gene's germline CDR1 is SGHVS and CDR2 FQNEAQ. This CDR3 has 14 residues. V was cut by 2 bases and J by 7 bases, with 12 bases left in between. In DNA form, the CDR3 reads TGTGCCAGCAGCTTACCTCGGACGCTTAATGAGCAGTTCTTC. Its translation is CASSLPRTLNEQFF.

The V and J genes are TRBV29-1 and TRBJ1-1, with D uncertain. V lost 2 bases, J lost 1 base, and 5 bases lay in between. This CDR3 has 12 amino acids. Germline V CDR1 and CDR2: SQVTM, ANQGSEA. The DNA of the CDR3 is TGCAGCGTTGAACGGAGGAACACTGAAGCTTTCTTT. This sequence encodes CSVERRNTEAFF.

The CDR3 is CASSGTNEKLFF. The CDR3 nucleotides are TGTGCCAGCAGCGGGACAAATGAAAAACTGTTTTTT. The chain combines TRBV14 with TRBJ1-4, with TRBD1 as a possible D gene (6 bases). The V end lost 5 bases, the J end lost 5 bases, and 6 bases lay between the germline ends. The CDR3 loop spans 12 amino acids. Per germline, CDR1 SGHDN and CDR2 FVKESK.